The 4 T cell receptor beta chains given below trace back to one sample, sequenced in a study of monozygotic twins with inflammatory bowel disease. TCRdb reprocessed the 5' RACE reads and stores each CDR3 protein as one record, lacking DNA. Recorded for this sample: more than 300,000 distinct CDR3 sequences. Sample: blood. All receptors derive from a human donor with ulcerative colitis or Crohn's disease, or a healthy co-twin of an affected twin (not recorded which).

V is TRBV10-3 and J is TRBJ2-1. CDR3 size: 14 residues. The germline V gene encodes CDR1 ENHRY and CDR2 SYGVKD. CDR3: CAISDLTSGNEQFF.

V usage is TRBV7-2 and J usage is TRBJ1-1; TCRdb selects TRBD1, and the lack of DNA leaves this call unchecked. There are 15 residues in the CDR3. Germline CDR1 SGHTA, CDR2 FQGNSA. CDR3 residues: CASSLVGRGRTEAFF.

The J gene is TRBJ2-2, the V gene TRBV27; the TRBD2 assignment by TCRdb is unverifiable without DNA. The CDR3 runs 15 residues. Germline CDR1 MNHEY, CDR2 SMNVEV (reference sequence). CDR3 sequence: CASSPTRLDTGELFF.

The rearrangement links TRBV20-1 to TRBJ1-2. This CDR3 contains 13 residues. Germline V CDR1 and CDR2: DFQATT, SNEGSKA (reference sequence). The CDR3 sequence is CSAKKLMNYGYTF.